Each of the 2 T cell receptor beta chains below was sequenced from the same sample in a study of blood T cells in healthy people across ages. The authors ran a second PCR of roughly 6 to 11 cycles using a sample-barcoded 5' primer and a J-beta primer mix. TCRdb used MiXCR to reprocess the 5' RACE reads, holding one entry per CDR3 protein. The repertoire holds hundreds of thousands of distinct CDR3 sequences, with 20% to 25% as singletons. The sample was blood. All receptors come from a man aged 70-80 years in good health.

This chain connects TRBV9 to TRBJ1-4; a weak D match, TRBD1 (5 bases). V was pared by 1 base and J by 6 bases, with 13 bases between. Germline V gene sequence: CDR1 SGDLS, CDR2 YYNGEE. There are 15 residues in the CDR3. The DNA for the CDR3 is TGTGCCAGCAGCGTATTGCAGGGTACCCATGAAAAACTGTTTTTT. It specifies CASSVLQGTHEKLFF.

This clonotype appeared a few times. A much more abundant neighbour one base away suggests this may be a read error. The gene calls are TRBV7-2 and TRBJ2-2; D is unclear. Germline V CDR1 and CDR2: SGHTA, FQGNSA. The CDR3 is 12 amino acids. The CDR3 bases are TGTGCCGGCAGCTTGAACACCGGGGAGCTGTTTTTT. Translation gives CAGSLNTGELFF.